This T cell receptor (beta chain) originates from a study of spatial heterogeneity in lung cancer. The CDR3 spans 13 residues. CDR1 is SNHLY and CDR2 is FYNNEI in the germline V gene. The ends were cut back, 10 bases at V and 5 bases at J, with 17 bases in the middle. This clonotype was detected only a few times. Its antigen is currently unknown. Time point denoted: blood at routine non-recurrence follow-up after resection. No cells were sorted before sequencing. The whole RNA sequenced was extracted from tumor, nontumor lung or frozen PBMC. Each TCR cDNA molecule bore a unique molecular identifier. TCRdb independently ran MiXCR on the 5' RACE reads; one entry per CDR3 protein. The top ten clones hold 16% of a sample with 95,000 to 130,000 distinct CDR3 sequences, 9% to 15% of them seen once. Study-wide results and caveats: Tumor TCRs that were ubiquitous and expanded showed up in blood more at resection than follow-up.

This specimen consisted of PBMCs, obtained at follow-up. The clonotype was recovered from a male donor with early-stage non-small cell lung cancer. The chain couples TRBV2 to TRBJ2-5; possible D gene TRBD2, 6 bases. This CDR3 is CATAGTLDETQYF. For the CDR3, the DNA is TGTGCCACGGCCGGGACTTTAGACGAGACCCAGTACTTC.